The 4 T cell receptor beta chains reported below all come from one sample, sequenced in a study of technical replicates of blood from a handful of donors. TCRdb's copy holds only in-frame clones and misses some; the assay was immunoSEQ multiplex PCR. This table holds around 68,000 clones, approximately 97% found once. Sequenced material: T cells isolated from PBMCs. These receptors all come from a human donor in good health.

The chain couples TRBV29-1 to TRBJ2-1; the D gene is possibly TRBD2 (5 bases). CDR3 length equals 12 residues. Germline CDR1 SQVTM, CDR2 ANQGSEA. Trimming stripped 4 bases from V and 10 bases from J, with 14 bases between. CDR3 in DNA: TGCAGCGTTGTCTCCAGCGGTAGGGAGCAGTTCTTC. It translates to CSVVSSGREQFF.

The CDR3 nucleotides read TGTGCCAGCAGCGTAGAAGCGGGATATAACAATGAGCAGTTCTTC. Encoded protein: CASSVEAGYNNEQFF. This rearrangement joins TRBV9 to TRBJ2-1; 7 nucleotides line up with TRBD2. CDR1 is SGDLS and CDR2 is YYNGEE in the germline V gene. This CDR3 contains 15 residues. With 0 bases clipped from V and 5 bases from J, the junction kept 5 bases outside the gene matches. Full variable domain (outside the CDR3, taken from reference TRBV9 and TRBJ2-1): DSGVTQTPKHLITATGQRVTLRCSPRSGDLSVYWYQQSLDQGLQFLIQYYNGEERAKGNILERFSAQQFPDLHSELNLSSLELGDSALYFCASSVEAGYNNEQFFGPGTRLTVL.

CDR3 loop: CASSGITGISTDTQYF. The CDR3, as DNA: TGTGCCAGCAGCGGGATTACAGGGATAAGCACAGATACGCAGTATTTT. The genes are TRBV9 and TRBJ2-3; weak D call: TRBD1 (6 bases). Germline V gene sequence: CDR1 SGDLS, CDR2 YYNGEE. Trimming shortened V by 3 bases and J by 0 bases, and 14 bases separated the two germline ends. The CDR3 runs 16 residues.

The V and J genes are TRBV6-5 and TRBJ1-2, with 7 bases matching TRBD1. J lost 6 bases, V lost 7 bases, and 8 bases had no gene match. This CDR3 contains 13 residues. Germline CDR1 is MNHEY and CDR2 is SVGAGI. The CDR3 loop reads CASTYSGTDGYTF. The DNA for the CDR3 is TGTGCCAGCACATATTCGGGGACAGATGGCTACACCTTC.